The source of this TCR beta chain is a study of shared clonotypes between healthy human individuals. Deep-level settings were used for running the assay. The authors split each subset's genomic DNA evenly across several immunoSEQ plates. The assay was immunoSEQ multiplex PCR, and TCRdb's table has in-frame clones only and misses some. The profile shows about 1.9 million clones, 80% to 95% of them singletons. The CDR3 extends over 16 amino acids. V trimming: 0 bases; J trimming: 9 bases; junction bases outside the gene matches: 9. From germline, CDR1 is SGHNT and CDR2 YYREEE (reference sequence). A note on this clone: Its antigen is still unknown.

Positively selected for CCR7, the CD45RO-negative cells used as naive CD8 cells excluded terminally differentiated effector memory CD45RA+ cells. Study-level points and caveats: Across subsets, estimated richness was generally greater for naive than for memory populations. Clonotypes which were not shared had lower generation probabilities than clonotypes that all four donors shared.

The receptor's source is a man aged 18-30 years in good health. Some clones in this sample may be carry-over from other donors' samples. The chain combines TRBV5-4 with TRBJ2-1; 10 bases line up with TRBD2. The sample was naive CD8+ T cells from PBMCs. CDR3 coding DNA: TGTGCCAGCAGCTTGGTCCCGGGACTAGCGTCCCCTGAGCAGTTCTTC. Protein: CASSLVPGLASPEQFF.